These 2 T cell receptor beta chains were sequenced from one sample in a study of vaccination and CD4 T cells after COVID-19 (dated by TCRdb to between 2021 and 2023). This specimen's time point label, per the study, means: late sampling 161 to 241 days after vaccination in three convalescent patients. Per the publication, the treatment or condition label means: 10-day PBMC culture with coronavirus spike peptide pools or control peptides (ViraFEST assay). No antigens are known for them. Library creation used PCR. Sequencing was carried out with an Illumina iSeq 100. TCR sequencing of DNA from cultured CD4+ T cells used the Oncomine TCR Beta short-read assay at the Johns Hopkins FTIC core. The public reads were quality trimmed at Q25 with fastp and then assembled into clones with MiXCR by TCRdb, keeping productive beta chains. Identical CDR3 proteins give one entry, which carries the most common genes and DNA. This sample gives under 30,000 distinct CDR3 sequences in total; roughly a third of them show up just once. Of the sample, more than 3% falls within the top ten clones.

The sequenced sample was CD4+ T cells from blood, cultured in vitro, obtained about 7 months after SARS-CoV-2 vaccination. The origin of the receptors is a human donor who had recovered from COVID-19.

This clonotype was seen a handful of times. The chain carries TRBV6-1 and TRBJ1-1; D gene uncertain. This CDR3 has 14 amino acids. CDR1 and CDR2 from the germline V gene are MNHNS and SASEGT. The V end was cut by 3 bases, the J end by 0 bases, with 8 bases between. This CDR3 reads CASSDWTVNTEAFF. CDR3 bases: TGTGCCAGCAGTGATTGGACGGTGAACACTGAAGCTTTCTTT.

The chain couples TRBV20-1 to TRBJ1-1, with unresolved D. V gave up 0 bases and J gave up 3 bases, with 11 bases separating them. The CDR3 has 14 amino acids. Looked up from germline, CDR1 is DFQATT and CDR2 is SNEGSKA (reference sequence). The CDR3 sequence: CSARDVLADTEAFF. The CDR3 DNA follows: TGCAGTGCTAGAGACGTACTGGCAGACACTGAAGCTTTCTTT.